One sample yielded the 30 T cell receptor beta chains listed below, sequenced in a study of cytomegalovirus exposure and HLA in healthy donors. Primers for the PCR totalled 60 Vbeta and 13 Jbeta. TCRdb's table, derived via immunoSEQ multiplex PCR, lists solely in-frame clones and lacks some. This sample yields more than 90,000 clones, of which roughly 66% are seen a single time; roughly 2.2% belongs to the top ten. The sample consisted of PBMCs. All receptors come from a woman in her 30s in good health and CMV-seronegative.

CDR3: CASSFLDRGPQYGYTF. CDR3 coding DNA: TGTGCCAGCAGTTTCCTCGACAGGGGGCCCCAATATGGCTACACCTTC. The chain has TRBV27 and TRBJ1-2, with TRBD1 matching over 10 bases. CDR3 length: 16 amino acids. CDR1 and CDR2 (germline): MNHEY, SMNVEV (reference sequence). V dropped 3 bases and J dropped 5; count of bases not matched to a gene: 9.

The genes are TRBV5-1 and TRBJ2-7; TRBD1 matches 9 bases. CDR1 is SGHRS and CDR2 is YFSETQ in the germline V gene. This CDR3 spans 14 amino acids. V trimming: 4 bases; J trimming: 2 bases; junction bases outside the gene matches: 4. CDR3 loop: CASSTGQGTYEQYF. The CDR3 bases are TGCGCCAGCAGCACAGGACAGGGGACCTACGAGCAGTACTTC.

This clone has a handful of counts. The chain has TRBV5-4 and TRBJ1-2; 11 nucleotides agree with TRBD1. Losses at the gene ends were 2 bases for V and 5 bases for J; bases not matched to a gene: 5. The germline gives CDR1 SGHNT, CDR2 YYREEE (reference sequence). The CDR3 is made up of 15 amino acids. The CDR3 sequence is CASSLGQGAFYGYTF. Written as DNA, the CDR3 is TGTGCCAGCAGCTTAGGACAGGGGGCTTTTTATGGCTACACCTTC.

V gene TRBV7-3 combines with J gene TRBJ2-2, with D uncertain. The CDR3 covers 13 residues. Germline assignment: CDR1 SGHTA and CDR2 FQGTGA. Trimming removed 1 base at V and 6 bases at J, with 6 bases between. The CDR3 bases are TGTGCCAGCAGCTTAAAAGAGGCCGGGGAGCTGTTTTTT. It encodes CASSLKEAGELFF.

The rearrangement joins TRBV10-2 to TRBJ1-5, with a possible D match to TRBD1 (6 bases). Germline assignment: CDR1 WSHSY and CDR2 SAAADI. V lost 7 bases to trimming and J lost 4 bases, with 11 bases between them. The CDR3 totals 13 residues. Here the CDR3 DNA reads TGCGCCAGCACCGGGACAAGTAATCAGCCCCAGCATTTT. As protein: CASTGTSNQPQHF.

V is TRBV7-3 and J is TRBJ2-1; TRBD1 might be the D (6 bases). This CDR3 has 14 residues. The V gene lost 5 bases and the J gene lost 6 bases, with 14 bases spanning the gap. Germline V gene data show CDR1 as SGHTA and CDR2 as FQGTGA. As DNA, the CDR3 is TGTGCCAGCAGCCCCCGACAGGCACGCAATGAGCAGTTCTTC. It translates to CASSPRQARNEQFF.

V and J are TRBV28 and TRBJ1-2; 8 nucleotides line up with TRBD1. CDR1 MDHEN and CDR2 SYDVKM come from the germline V gene. V trimming: 6 bases; J trimming: 4 bases; junction bases outside the gene matches: 1. The CDR3 length is 12 residues. CDR3 coding DNA: TGTGCCAGCAGAGGGACAGGCTATGGCTACACCTTC. Translating gives CASRGTGYGYTF.

This clone was observed a few times. This chain links TRBV30 with TRBJ1-4, with D possibly matching TRBD1 (5 bases). The V end lost 0 bases, the J end lost 8 bases, and 19 bases lay between the germline ends. The CDR3 runs to 16 residues. CDR1 is GTSNPN and CDR2 is SVGIG in the germline V gene (reference sequence). The CDR3 region is CAWSVPSGGGREKLFF. CDR3 nucleotides: TGTGCCTGGAGTGTGCCGAGCGGGGGAGGGAGGGAAAAACTGTTTTTT. Supplemented by reference TRBV30 and TRBJ1-4, the full variable domain reads SQTIHQWPATLVQPVGSPLSLECTVEGTSNPNLYWYRQAAGRGLQLLFYSVGIGQISSEVPQNLSASRPQDRQFILSSKKLLLSDSGFYLCAWSVPSGGGREKLFFGSGTQLSVL.

This clone was counted a few times. The CDR3 coding sequence is TGTGCCAGCAGTGTGAGTGTCGAGCAGTACTTC. The encoded protein is CASSVSVEQYF. The rearrangement joins TRBV2 to TRBJ2-7; D is ambiguous. The CDR3 runs to 11 residues. Trimming took 4 bases from V and 6 from J, leaving 7 bases between them. CDR1 is SNHLY, CDR2 FYNNEI, per germline.

The chain couples TRBV7-9 to TRBJ2-5, with D possibly being TRBD1 (5 bases). Germline assignment: CDR1 SEHNR and CDR2 FQNEAQ (reference sequence). V gave up 4 bases and J gave up 6 bases, with 15 bases separating them. The CDR3 loop spans 14 amino acids. The CDR3 sequence: CASSSLGQEKTQYF. The CDR3 region has the DNA TGTGCCAGCAGCTCCTTGGGGCAGGAAAAGACCCAGTACTTC.

V and J are TRBV9 and TRBJ2-3; D might be TRBD2 (6 bases). V was trimmed by 0 bases and J by 1 base, leaving 9 bases between them. This CDR3 is built from 15 residues. In germline, CDR1 is SGDLS, CDR2 YYNGEE. The CDR3 reads CASSVVGGGTDTQYF. CDR3 coding DNA: TGTGCCAGCAGCGTAGTAGGCGGGGGCACAGATACGCAGTATTTT.

Remarks on this clone: At one end the junction does not follow the germline gene, possibly because of a read error. The chain employs TRBV7-7 and TRBJ2-2; 8 bases map to TRBD1. The CDR3 totals 16 residues. Germline values: CDR1 SSHAT, CDR2 FNYEAQ (reference sequence). CDR3 DNA: TGTGCTAGCAGCCCCCCCGGGACAGGACTCACCGGGGAGCTGTTTTTT. This translates into CASSPPGTGLTGELFF.

The chain employs TRBV5-1 and TRBJ1-1, with 12 bases identical to TRBD1. J was trimmed by 5 bases and V by 4 bases; bases with no gene match: 9. Germline values: CDR1 SGHRS, CDR2 YFSETQ. This CDR3 is 16 amino acids long. The CDR3 nucleotides read TGCGCCAGCAGCCAGGGGACAGGGGGCGCGGGAACTGAAGCTTTCTTT. The encoded protein is CASSQGTGGAGTEAFF.

The sample holds one count of this clone. The rearrangement joins TRBV27 to TRBJ2-7; 11 bases match TRBD1. Losses at the gene ends were 6 bases for V and 1 base for J; bases not matched to a gene: 5. The CDR3 contains 15 residues. Germline V gene sequence: CDR1 MNHEY, CDR2 SMNVEV (reference sequence). The CDR3 nucleotides read TGTGCCAGCAGCCGGGACAGGGGGATATCCTACGAGCAGTACTTC. Its translation: CASSRDRGISYEQYF.

Written as DNA, the CDR3 is TGTGCCAGCAGCTTGGGACAGGGGGCGGAAGAGACCCAGTACTTC. Its protein is CASSLGQGAEETQYF. The chain has TRBV5-4 and TRBJ2-5; TRBD1 agrees at 10 bases. Trimming cost V 0 bases and J 3 bases; bases outside gene matches: 2. Germline V gene data show CDR1 as SGHNT and CDR2 as YYREEE (reference sequence). The CDR3 totals 15 residues.

The rearrangement joins TRBV30 to TRBJ1-1; the D gene is possibly TRBD1 (5 bases). The CDR3 is made up of 12 amino acids. The germline V and J ends were trimmed by 1 base and 5 bases, with 8 bases remaining between them. CDR1 is GTSNPN, CDR2 SVGIG, per germline (reference sequence). CDR3 protein: CAWSDRSTEAFF. CDR3 DNA sequence: TGTGCCTGGAGTGACAGGTCTACTGAAGCTTTCTTT.

The chain links TRBV29-1 to TRBJ2-1; D uncertain. CDR3 size: 12 residues. Germline CDR1 reads SQVTM; CDR2 reads ANQGSEA. V lost 5 bases to trimming and J lost 6 bases, with 11 bases between them. The CDR3, as DNA: TGCAGCGTTAAAAACCCTATCAATGAGCAGTTCTTC. Translating gives CSVKNPINEQFF.

The table lists this clone with a few counts. The rearrangement uses TRBV6-1 and TRBJ2-3; 9 positions agree with TRBD2. V shed 6 bases, J shed 1 base, and the junction held 5 bases outside the gene matches. The CDR3 runs 15 residues. Looked up from germline, CDR1 is MNHNS and CDR2 is SASEGT. The CDR3 protein is CASSPIAGGTDTQYF. In DNA, the CDR3 is TGTGCCAGCAGCCCAATAGCGGGAGGCACAGATACGCAGTATTTT.

The chain links TRBV6-5 to TRBJ2-4, with 7 positions matching TRBD2. CDR1 is MNHEY, CDR2 SVGAGI, per germline. J lost 9 bases, V lost 0 bases, and 11 bases had no gene match. The CDR3 loop spans 16 amino acids. In DNA form, the CDR3 reads TGTGCCAGCAGTTACTCGGTCACAGCGGGGCTTACCATTCAGTACTTC. This encodes CASSYSVTAGLTIQYF.

Here the CDR3 reads CASSLGTSGRETQYF. DNA of the CDR3: TGTGCCAGCAGTTTAGGGACTAGCGGGCGAGAGACCCAGTACTTC. The chain recombines TRBV27 with TRBJ2-5; the match to TRBD2 covers 12 bases. The CDR3 is 15 amino acids. J lost 4 bases, V lost 2 bases, and 2 bases had no gene match. Germline loops: CDR1 MNHEY, CDR2 SMNVEV (reference sequence).

The V gene is TRBV7-6, the J gene TRBJ2-7; tentatively, D is TRBD2 (6 bases). Trimming removed 3 bases from V and 0 bases from J, with 12 bases in between. Germline CDR1 and CDR2: SGHVS and FNYEAQ. This CDR3 has 15 amino acids. In DNA, the CDR3 is TGTGCCAGCAGCTTTCGGGACTCCACCTCCTACGAGCAGTACTTC. This gives the protein CASSFRDSTSYEQYF.

Only a few counts were recorded for this clone. The V gene is TRBV11-2, the J gene TRBJ2-1; D remains ambiguous. The CDR3 consists of 15 residues. V lost 5 bases and J 6 bases, leaving 17 bases between the germline ends. The germline V gene has CDR1 SGHAT and CDR2 FQNNGV. In DNA form, the CDR3 reads TGTGCCAGCAGCCCCTTTATGAGCGACTTCAATGAGCAGTTCTTC. Translation: CASSPFMSDFNEQFF.

This chain uses TRBV29-1 with TRBJ2-7; 9 nucleotides align to TRBD1. This CDR3 spans 12 amino acids. Trimming took 6 bases from V and 5 from J; bases not matched to a gene: 5. CDR1 and CDR2 from the germline V gene are SQVTM and ANQGSEA. The CDR3 loop reads CSVNRGPNEQYF. In DNA, the CDR3 is TGCAGCGTAAACAGGGGGCCCAACGAGCAGTACTTC.

The chain uses TRBV5-1 and TRBJ2-7, with 9 bases lining up with TRBD2. V was clipped by 0 bases and J by 4 bases; unmatched bases: 5. This CDR3 spans 15 amino acids. Germline V gene sequence: CDR1 SGHRS, CDR2 YFSETQ. The CDR3 DNA reads TGCGCCAGCAGCTTGGTTGGCGGGAGGGCTTACGAGCAGTACTTC. Its protein is CASSLVGGRAYEQYF.

Only one count was recorded for this clone. The rearrangement uses TRBV28 and TRBJ2-1, with TRBD2 matching over 13 bases. CDR3 size: 16 residues. J lost 5 bases, V lost 4 bases, and 5 bases had no gene match. CDR1 MDHEN and CDR2 SYDVKM come from the germline V gene. The CDR3 DNA reads as TGTGCCAGCAGTTCGCGGGGACTAGCGGGGAACAATGAGCAGTTCTTC. This encodes CASSSRGLAGNNEQFF.

This clone was observed a single time. The chain has TRBV6-1 and TRBJ1-4; no reliable D call. This CDR3 is built from 13 residues. V was clipped by 2 bases and J by 4 bases, with 5 bases between them. CDR1 is MNHNS, CDR2 SASEGT, per germline. Here the CDR3 DNA reads TGTGCCAGCAGTGAACAGGTTAATGAAAAACTGTTTTTT. Encoded protein: CASSEQVNEKLFF.

CDR3 sequence: CASSRSLAGGYEQYF. The CDR3, as DNA: TGCGCCAGCAGCCGTTCTCTAGCGGGAGGCTACGAGCAGTACTTC. The rearrangement links TRBV4-1 to TRBJ2-7; TRBD2 matches at 11 bases. The CDR3 runs to 15 residues. V shed 4 bases, J shed 3 bases, and the junction held 5 bases outside the gene matches. CDR1 MGHRA and CDR2 YSYEKL come from the germline V gene.

This clone was observed a few times. Other DNA sequences of this sample code for an identical CDR3. This chain connects TRBV5-1 to TRBJ1-1, with 7 bases matching TRBD1. The CDR3 spans 14 residues. Looked up from germline, CDR1 is SGHRS and CDR2 is YFSETQ. Losses at the gene ends were 1 base for V and 1 base for J; bases not matched to a gene: 1. As DNA, the CDR3 is TGCGCCAGCAGCTTGCGGACAGGGAACACTGAAGCTTTCTTT. It encodes CASSLRTGNTEAFF.

DNA for the CDR3: TGTGCCAGCATGGTAGCGGGAAGCACAGATACGCAGTATTTT. This encodes CASMVAGSTDTQYF. This rearrangement joins TRBV7-2 to TRBJ2-3; 8 nucleotides match TRBD2. The CDR3 totals 14 residues. The germline V gene encodes CDR1 SGHTA and CDR2 FQGNSA. V shed 7 bases, J shed 0 bases, and the junction held 3 bases outside the gene matches. Full variable domain (rest looked up from reference TRBV7-2 and TRBJ2-3): GAGVSQSPSNKVTEKGKDVELRCDPISGHTALYWYRQSLGQGLEFLIYFQGNSAPDKSGLPSDRFSAERTGGSVSTLTIQRTQQEDSAVYLCASMVAGSTDTQYFGPGTRLTVL.

The V gene is TRBV7-9, the J gene TRBJ2-3, with 8 bases matching TRBD2. V shed 8 bases, J shed 3 bases, and the junction held 4 bases outside the gene matches. This CDR3 has 13 residues. Germline V gene data show CDR1 as SEHNR and CDR2 as FQNEAQ (reference sequence). The CDR3 spells CASDGGETDTQYF. CDR3 coding DNA: TGTGCCAGCGACGGGGGGGAAACAGATACGCAGTATTTT.